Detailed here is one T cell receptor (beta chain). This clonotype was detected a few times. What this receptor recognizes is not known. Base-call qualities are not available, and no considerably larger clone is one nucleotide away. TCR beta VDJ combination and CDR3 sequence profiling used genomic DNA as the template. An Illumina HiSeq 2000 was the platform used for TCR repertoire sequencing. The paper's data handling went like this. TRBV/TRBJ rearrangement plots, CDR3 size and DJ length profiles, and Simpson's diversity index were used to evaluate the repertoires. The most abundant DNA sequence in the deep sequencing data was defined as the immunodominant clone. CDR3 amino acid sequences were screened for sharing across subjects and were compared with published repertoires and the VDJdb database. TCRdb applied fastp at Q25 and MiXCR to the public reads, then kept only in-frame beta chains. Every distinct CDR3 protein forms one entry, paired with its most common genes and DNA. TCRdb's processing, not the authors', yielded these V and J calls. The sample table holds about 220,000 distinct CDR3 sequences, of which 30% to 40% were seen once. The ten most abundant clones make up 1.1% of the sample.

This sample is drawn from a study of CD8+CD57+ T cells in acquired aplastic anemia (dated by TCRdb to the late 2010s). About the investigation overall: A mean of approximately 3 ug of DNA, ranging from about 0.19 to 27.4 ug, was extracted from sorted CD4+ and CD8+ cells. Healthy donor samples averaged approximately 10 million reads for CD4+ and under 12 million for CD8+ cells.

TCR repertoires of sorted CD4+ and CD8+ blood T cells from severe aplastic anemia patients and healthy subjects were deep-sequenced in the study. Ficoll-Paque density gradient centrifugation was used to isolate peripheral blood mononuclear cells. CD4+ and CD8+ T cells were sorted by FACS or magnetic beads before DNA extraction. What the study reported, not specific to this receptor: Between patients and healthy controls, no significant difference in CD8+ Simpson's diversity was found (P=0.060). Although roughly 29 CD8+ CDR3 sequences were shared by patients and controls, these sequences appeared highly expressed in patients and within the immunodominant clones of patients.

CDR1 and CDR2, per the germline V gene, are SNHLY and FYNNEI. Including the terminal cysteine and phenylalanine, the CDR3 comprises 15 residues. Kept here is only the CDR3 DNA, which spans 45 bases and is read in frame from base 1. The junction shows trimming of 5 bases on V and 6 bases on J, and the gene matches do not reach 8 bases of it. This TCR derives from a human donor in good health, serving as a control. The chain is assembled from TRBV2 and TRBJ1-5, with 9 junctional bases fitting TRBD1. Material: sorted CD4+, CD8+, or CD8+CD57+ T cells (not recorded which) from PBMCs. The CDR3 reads CASSPVGQGAQPQHF. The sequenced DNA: TGTGCCAGCAGTCCCGTGGGACAGGGCGCTCAGCCCCAGCATTTT.